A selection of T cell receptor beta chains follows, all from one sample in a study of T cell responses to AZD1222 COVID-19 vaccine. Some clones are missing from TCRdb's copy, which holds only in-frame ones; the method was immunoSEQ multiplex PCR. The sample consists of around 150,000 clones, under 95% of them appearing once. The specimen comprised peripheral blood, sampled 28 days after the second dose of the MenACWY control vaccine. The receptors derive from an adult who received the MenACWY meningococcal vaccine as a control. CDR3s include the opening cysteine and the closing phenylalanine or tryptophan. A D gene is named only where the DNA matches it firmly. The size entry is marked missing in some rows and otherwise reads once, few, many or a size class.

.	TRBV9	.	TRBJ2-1	TGTGCCAGCAGCCAGGGGGGTAATCGCAATGAGCAGTTCTTC	CASSQGGNRNEQFF
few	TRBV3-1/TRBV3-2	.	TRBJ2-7	TGTGCCAGCAGCCAAGGTGGGGGGCCGAGGGAGCAGTACTTC	CASSQGGGPREQYF
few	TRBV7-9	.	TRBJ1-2	TGTGCCAGCAGCTTATGGCCAGCCAATAACTATGGCTACACCTTC	CASSLWPANNYGYTF
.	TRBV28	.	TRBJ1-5	TGTGCCAGCAGCGAACAGGGACTTAATCAGCCCCAGCATTTT	CASSEQGLNQPQHF
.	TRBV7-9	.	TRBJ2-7	TGTGCCAGCATTGGGGCTTTGGGCTCCTACGAGCAGTACTTC	CASIGALGSYEQYF
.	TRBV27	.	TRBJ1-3	TGTGCCAGCAGTTTATTCCCGGAGGCCAACACCATATATTTT	CASSLFPEANTIYF
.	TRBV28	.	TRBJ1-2	TGTGCCAGCAGCTTGCCGGGGGTTGGAGGCTATGGCTACACCTTC	CASSLPGVGGYGYTF
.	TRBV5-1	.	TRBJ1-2	TGCGCCAGCAGCTTGGACGCGGGAGCTAACTATGGCTACACCTTC	CASSLDAGANYGYTF
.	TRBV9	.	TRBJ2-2	TGTGCCAGCAGCGTAGAGTTGGGGTCCGGGGAGCTGTTTTTT	CASSVELGSGELFF
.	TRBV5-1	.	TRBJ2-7	TGCGCCAGCAGCTTGGTGGGGGTTGAGCAGTACTTC	CASSLVGVEQYF
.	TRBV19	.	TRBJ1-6	TGTGCCAGTAGTATAACAGGGAATTCACCCCTCCACTTT	CASSITGNSPLHF
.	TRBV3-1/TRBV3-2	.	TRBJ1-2	TGTGCCAGCAGCCAAGCAGACGGGTCCGGCTACACCTTC	CASSQADGSGYTF
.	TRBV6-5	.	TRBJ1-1	TGTGCCAGCAGCGTAAGACCGGCGAACACTGAAGCTTTCTTT	CASSVRPANTEAFF
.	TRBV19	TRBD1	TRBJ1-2	TGTGCCAGTAGTGGCGGACAGGGGGTAAATGGCTACACCTTC	CASSGGQGVNGYTF
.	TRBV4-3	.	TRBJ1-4	TGCGCCAGCAGCCAAGATTGGGGGACGACAGTCCCAACTAATGAAAAACTGTTTTTT	CASSQDWGTTVPTNEKLFF
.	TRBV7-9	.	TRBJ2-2	TGTGCCAGCAGCCCCACGGGGAGAAACACCGGGGAGCTGTTTTTT	CASSPTGRNTGELFF
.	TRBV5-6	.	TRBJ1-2	TGTGCCAGCAGCGTCCGGGACATACTACACTATGGCTACACCTTC	CASSVRDILHYGYTF
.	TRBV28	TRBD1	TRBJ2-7	TGTGCCAGCAAAACCGGGACAGGGGAGCAGTACTTC	CASKTGTGEQYF
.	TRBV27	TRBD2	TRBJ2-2	TGTGCCAGCAAGGCTAGCGGAACGAACACCGGGGAGCTGTTTTTT	CASKASGTNTGELFF
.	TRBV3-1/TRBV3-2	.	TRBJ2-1	TGTGCCAGCAGCCCCTCTCGGGGGGCATACAATGAGCAGTTCTTC	CASSPSRGAYNEQFF
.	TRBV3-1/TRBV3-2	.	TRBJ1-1	TGTGCCAGCAGCCAAGGAGGTGGACAGATGAACACTGAAGCTTTCTTT	CASSQGGGQMNTEAFF
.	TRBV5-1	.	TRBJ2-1	TGCGCCAGCACCCACGGCACCTCCTACAATGAGCAGTTCTTC	CASTHGTSYNEQFF
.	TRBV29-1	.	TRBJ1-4	TGCAGCGTGCGGACGGGCGAAAAACTGTTTTTT	CSVRTGEKLFF
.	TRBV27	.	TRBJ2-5	TGTGCCAGCAGTGGGTCGGGATTCGGGGAGACCCAGTACTTC	CASSGSGFGETQYF